This T cell receptor beta chain derives from a study of blood T cell repertoires in COVID-19. Study details: From the United States, Italy and Spain came samples of acute and convalescent COVID-19. The cDNA or gDNA used as material had been derived from T cells, B-cell-depleted T cells, or PBMCs.

Seattle cases were enrolled at active infection and followed longitudinally. Per the authors' pipeline: Using reference gene primer amplification, nucleated cell counts were estimated. The assay was immunoSEQ multiplex PCR, and TCRdb's table has in-frame clones only and misses some. V and J calls and clone size are given by that table; D and trimming were obtained from the DNA. The table has about 250,000 clones, more than 65% seen once. Unmatched junction bases numbered 6, after V lost 6 bases and J lost 2 bases. The germline CDR1 and CDR2 sequences are SGHTA and FQGNSA. CDR3 length: 15 residues. The clonotype comes from a person between 65 and 80 years old with COVID-19, enrolled during active disease. The sample comprised peripheral blood. V gene TRBV7-2 combines with J gene TRBJ2-1, with 8 bases aligning to TRBD2. The CDR3, as DNA: TGTGCCAGCAGGTCAAATAGCGGGGCCTACAATGAGCAGTTCTTC. Amino acid sequence: CASRSNSGAYNEQFF. Supplemented by reference TRBV7-2 and TRBJ2-1, the full variable domain reads GAGVSQSPSNKVTEKGKDVELRCDPISGHTALYWYRQSLGQGLEFLIYFQGNSAPDKSGLPSDRFSAERTGGSVSTLTIQRTQQEDSAVYLCASRSNSGAYNEQFFGPGTRLTVL.